The entry that follows covers one T cell receptor (beta chain) sequence. This sample is drawn from a study of shared clonotypes between healthy human individuals. Here immunoSEQ multiplex PCR was the method, and the copy in TCRdb shows in-frame clones only, minus some. The table records nearly 1,000,000 clones, 60% to 85% of them present only once. Sequencing was carried out using memory CD4+ T cells sorted from blood. Subset meaning: CD45RA-negative fraction. The sequence came from a man aged 18 to 35 in good health.

Here the CDR3 DNA reads TGTGCCAGCAAGTGGGGGGGCAAGGGAAATGAGCAGTTCTTC. As protein: CASKWGGKGNEQFF. V and J are TRBV28 and TRBJ2-1, with D perhaps matching TRBD2 (7 bases). The germline V gene encodes CDR1 MDHEN and CDR2 SYDVKM. Trimming shortened V by 7 bases and J by 7 bases, and 17 bases separated the two germline ends. This CDR3 is built from 14 residues.